Presented here are 8 T cell receptor beta chains from one specimen sequenced in a study of monozygotic twins with inflammatory bowel disease. From the 5' RACE reads, TCRdb lists one entry per CDR3 protein and no DNA. The ten most abundant clones cover roughly 2% of a sample with approximately 340,000 distinct CDR3 sequences. Source material: blood. The source of these receptors is a human donor with ulcerative colitis or Crohn's disease, or a healthy co-twin of an affected twin (not recorded which).

This chain uses TRBV28 with TRBJ2-3; TCRdb picks TRBD1, but there is no DNA to check that call. Germline CDR1 is MDHEN and CDR2 is SYDVKM. The CDR3 is 14 amino acids. The CDR3 protein is CASSPRARTDTQYF.

V and J are TRBV12-3 or TRBV12-4 and TRBJ2-7; TCRdb's D gene call, TRBD2, goes unchecked for lack of DNA. The CDR3 has 17 amino acids. CDR3 protein: CASSNFPTSLSSYEQYF.

The gene calls are TRBV12-3 or TRBV12-4 and TRBJ1-5. The CDR3 has 11 amino acids. CDR3 sequence: CASSFRESQHF.

V is TRBV3-1 and J is TRBJ1-5; the TRBD1 assignment by TCRdb is unverifiable without DNA. From germline, CDR1 is LGHDT and CDR2 YNNKEL (reference sequence). This CDR3 spans 19 amino acids. CDR3 region: CASSPRRTGKRLTNQPQHF.

The CDR3 protein is CASSSHRETGANVLTF. The V and J genes are TRBV7-9 and TRBJ2-6; TCRdb proposes TRBD1, but this gene call is untestable without DNA. Germline CDR1 SEHNR, CDR2 FQNEAQ (reference sequence). This CDR3 has 16 amino acids. The variable domain in full, with the rest retrieved from reference TRBV7-9 and TRBJ2-6, is DTGVSQNPRHKITKRGQNVTFRCDPISEHNRLYWYRQTLGQGPEFLTYFQNEAQLEKSRLLSDRFSAERPKGSFSTLEIQRTEQGDSAMYLCASSSHRETGANVLTFGAGSRLTVL.

The gene calls are TRBV5-1 and TRBJ2-7; without DNA, the TCRdb call of TRBD2 cannot be checked. CDR3 length: 14 amino acids. Germline loops: CDR1 SGHRS, CDR2 YFSETQ. CDR3 sequence reads: CASSPGGQPDEQYF.

The CDR3 region is CASSESGGADTQYF. V is TRBV6-4 and J is TRBJ2-3; TCRdb gives TRBD2 as the D gene, but with no DNA this cannot be confirmed. From germline, CDR1 is MRHNA and CDR2 SNTAGT. The length of the CDR3 is 14 residues.

The chain is built from TRBV27 and TRBJ2-7. Germline V gene lookup returns CDR1 MNHEY and CDR2 SMNVEV (reference sequence). CDR3 length: 15 amino acids. CDR3 protein: CASSYSQGLLYEQYF.